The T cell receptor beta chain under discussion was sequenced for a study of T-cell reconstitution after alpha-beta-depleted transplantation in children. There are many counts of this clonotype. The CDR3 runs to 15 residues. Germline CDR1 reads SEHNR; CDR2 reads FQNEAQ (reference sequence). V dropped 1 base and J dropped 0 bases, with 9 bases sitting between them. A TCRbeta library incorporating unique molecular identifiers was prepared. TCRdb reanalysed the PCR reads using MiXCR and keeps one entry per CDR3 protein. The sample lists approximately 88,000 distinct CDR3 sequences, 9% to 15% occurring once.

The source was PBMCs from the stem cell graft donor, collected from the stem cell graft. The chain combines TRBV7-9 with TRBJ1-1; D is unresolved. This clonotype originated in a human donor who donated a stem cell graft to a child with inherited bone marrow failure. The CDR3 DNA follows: TGTGCCAGCAGCTTAGGCTCTGGGCTGAACACTGAAGCTTTCTTT. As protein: CASSLGSGLNTEAFF.